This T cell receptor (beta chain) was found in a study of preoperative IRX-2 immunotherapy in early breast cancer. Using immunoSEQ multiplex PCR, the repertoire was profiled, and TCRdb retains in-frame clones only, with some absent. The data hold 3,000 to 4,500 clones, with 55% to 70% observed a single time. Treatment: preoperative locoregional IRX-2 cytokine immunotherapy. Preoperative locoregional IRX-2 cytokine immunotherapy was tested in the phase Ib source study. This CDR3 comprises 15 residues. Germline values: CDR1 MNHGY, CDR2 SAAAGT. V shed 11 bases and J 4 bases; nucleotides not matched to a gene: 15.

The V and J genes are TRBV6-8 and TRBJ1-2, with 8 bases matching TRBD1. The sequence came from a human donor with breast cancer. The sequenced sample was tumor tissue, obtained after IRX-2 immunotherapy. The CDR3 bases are TGTGCCGAGAGTCTCCAGGGGGCGGGTCTCTATGGCTACACCTTC. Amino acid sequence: CAESLQGAGLYGYTF.